Sequencing of this T cell receptor beta chain was carried out in a study of sequential checkpoint blockade in melanoma (dated by TCRdb to about 2019). For the study in its entirety: Using 1:1 randomization, the trial assigned patients either to first-line nivolumab followed by ipilimumab (arm A) or to ipilimumab followed by nivolumab (arm B). Maintenance nivolumab was given following each of the two trial sequences. DNA from 75 to 95 pretreatment melanoma tumor samples underwent TCRbeta immunosequencing. For about 22 patients, matched tumor biopsies were obtained before treatment and at week 13, following single-agent nivolumab (arm A) or ipilimumab (arm B). In about 75% of the matched pre- and post-treatment tumor biopsy pairs, both biopsies came from the same lesion.

Looking up the germline V gene (reference sequence) yields CDR1 LNHDA and CDR2 SQIVND. Trimming costs V 3 bases and J 0 bases, and their ends lie 5 bases apart. The CDR3 holds 13 amino acids from the cysteine to the phenylalanine. Of the read, only the CDR3 DNA is kept; its 39 bases are in frame from base 1. About this clone: Its antigen is currently not known. No per-base quality is available; no much larger clone lies one base away.

TCRbeta CDR3 regions were immunosequenced from genomic DNA with the immunoSEQ Assay. Genomic DNA was amplified by bias-controlled multiplex PCR before high-throughput sequencing. On the study's bioinformatics: To quantify the absolute abundance of each unique TCRbeta CDR3 region, the sequences were collapsed and filtered. Clonality, defined as 1 minus Pielou's evenness, was calculated using only productive rearrangements. Tumor T-cell fraction was computed by normalizing TCRbeta template counts to usable DNA, estimated from several housekeeping genes. A previously published method was used to identify clones with significantly greater frequencies in on-treatment samples than in baseline samples. The source is immuneACCESS, and TCRdb retained only in-frame sequences with V and J called. Part of the clones is not carried over; for the studies checked, unresolved V genes explain less than half of this, and the remainder is unexplained. V and J calls and clone size follow that table, whereas D and trimming were derived from the DNA. This sample lists over 4,500 clones; approximately 30% were detected once. The ten largest clones represent 22% of the sample.

What this sample's treatment or condition label stands for: randomized to nivolumab then ipilimumab (arm A) or the reverse (arm B). None of the trial patients had been given prior DNA-damaging chemotherapy. Samples came from patients with melanoma in CheckMate 064, a randomized, open-label phase II trial of sequential checkpoint blockade. Tumor TCR sequencing used genomic DNA from formalin-fixed paraffin-embedded (FFPE) tissue samples. Broad study findings and their caveats: Within-arm analyses of tumor T-cell fraction were limited by small sample sizes and reduced statistical power. PD-L1 staining and CD8+ T-cell counts correlated with tumor T-cell fraction and clonality, whereas mutational load did not. In the nivolumab-first arm (arm A), pretreatment tumor TIL clonality was associated with response (P = .04). Clinical benefit was about 30 times more likely to be achieved by patients whose tumor T-cell fraction and clonality increased by week 13. Validation of the response-prediction model combining TCR metrics and mutation burden is needed in larger, independent patient cohorts.

The sample consisted of tumor tissue (inferred from file names), taken from a patient given nivolumab and ipilimumab in sequence. Rearrangement joined TRBV19 to TRBJ1-1, with no confident D gene call. The TCR comes from a human donor with melanoma. The nucleotides read TGTGCCAGTAGTATTTCAGTGAACACTGAAGCTTTCTTT. Its protein is CASSISVNTEAFF.